What follows are 23 T cell receptor beta chains derived from one specimen sequenced in a study of T cell clusters in autoimmune cytopenias. TRB was amplified from 250 ng of peripheral blood genomic DNA per sample. Multiplex touch-down PCR amplified TRB using TRB-A and TRB-B pools in one tube. TCRdb reworked the multiplex PCR reads into one entry per CDR3 protein, no DNA. The sample totals 700 or so distinct CDR3 sequences. This sample was also put to use in a study of T cell repertoires in aging, cancer and after chemotherapy.

The specimen was peripheral blood. These receptors were taken from a human donor with an autoimmune cytopenia or autoimmune hepatitis (not recorded which).

Its frequency marks this clonotype as medium-sized (0.01 to 0.1%). CDR3: CATSDRTGGGYTF. This chain uses TRBV24-1 with TRBJ1-2; TCRdb gives TRBD1 as the D gene, but with no DNA this cannot be confirmed. The CDR3 runs 13 residues. Looked up from germline, CDR1 is KGHDR and CDR2 is SFDVKD.

This clonotype shows up as large by frequency. This chain uses TRBV20-1 with TRBJ2-1; absent DNA, TCRdb's TRBD2 call cannot be checked. Germline V gene sequence: CDR1 DFQATT, CDR2 SNEGSKA (reference sequence). There are 14 residues in the CDR3. The CDR3 loop is CSARIAGVSHEQFF.

By frequency, this clonotype is medium-sized. The rearrangement joins TRBV5-1 to TRBJ1-6. Per germline, CDR1 SGHRS and CDR2 YFSETQ. The CDR3 is 16 amino acids. CDR3 amino acids: CASSSGMGRGNSPLHF.

CDR3 loop: CASSDRGQGGSPLHF. The chain has TRBV10-2 and TRBJ1-6; TCRdb indicates TRBD1, and absent DNA this call remains unverified. This CDR3 contains 15 residues. The V gene's germline CDR1 is WSHSY and CDR2 SAAADI.

The rearrangement links TRBV18 to TRBJ2-5; TCRdb returns TRBD2, unconfirmable since there is no DNA. This CDR3 has 15 amino acids. The germline V gene has CDR1 KGHSH and CDR2 LQKENI. CDR3 residues: CASSDLAGSGETQYF.

This clonotype is deemed medium-sized by its frequency. The chain joins TRBV24-1 to TRBJ2-1; TCRdb's D call, TRBD2, is unchecked because there is no DNA. The CDR3 has 19 amino acids. Germline V gene data show CDR1 as KGHDR and CDR2 as SFDVKD. CDR3 loop: CATSEGSVGLAVSGNEQFF.

This clonotype registers medium-sized by frequency. This chain links TRBV28 with TRBJ2-1. CDR1 and CDR2 (germline): MDHEN, SYDVKM. The CDR3 sequence is 14 residues long. CDR3: CASSLVQYYNEQFF.

V gene TRBV7-2 combines with J gene TRBJ2-3; without DNA, the TCRdb call of TRBD2 cannot be checked. The CDR3 extends over 17 amino acids. Germline-derived CDR1 and CDR2 are SGHTA and FQGNSA. The CDR3 protein is CASSLNLGGSGTDTQYF.

This clonotype is classed as medium-sized by frequency. This chain links TRBV7-9 with TRBJ1-6. This CDR3 contains 11 residues. Germline-derived CDR1 and CDR2 are SEHNR and FQNEAQ (reference sequence). The CDR3 spells CASNLQGPLHF. The full variable domain, its missing parts supplied by reference TRBV7-9 and TRBJ1-6, is DTGVSQNPRHKITKRGQNVTFRCDPISEHNRLYWYRQTLGQGPEFLTYFQNEAQLEKSRLLSDRFSAERPKGSFSTLEIQRTEQGDSAMYLCASNLQGPLHFGNGTRLTVT.

V is TRBV5-1 and J is TRBJ2-2; TCRdb returns TRBD1, unconfirmable since there is no DNA. The CDR3 loop spans 15 amino acids. Per germline, CDR1 SGHRS and CDR2 YFSETQ. The CDR3 loop is CASSIGTAPTGELFF.

This chain connects TRBV5-4 to TRBJ2-4; TCRdb designates TRBD1, a call that cannot be tested without DNA. The CDR3 has 17 residues. From germline, CDR1 is SGHNT and CDR2 YYREEE (reference sequence). CDR3 loop: CASSYTLQGAGGNIQYF.

This clonotype is labeled medium-sized based on frequency. The rearrangement joins TRBV20-1 to TRBJ2-4; TCRdb designates TRBD1, a call that cannot be tested without DNA. The CDR3 is made up of 16 amino acids. Germline V lookup: CDR1 DFQATT, CDR2 SNEGSKA (reference sequence). CDR3 protein: CSARVLRGEGKNIQYF.

This sequence joins TRBV11-2 and TRBJ2-1; the TCRdb D gene call, TRBD2, has no DNA to confirm it. Germline V gene data show CDR1 as SGHAT and CDR2 as FQNNGV. The length of the CDR3 is 15 residues. CDR3 in amino acids: CASSTSSGSYNEQFF.

This clonotype is large by frequency. The chain uses TRBV29-1 and TRBJ2-1. CDR3 length: 15 amino acids. Per the germline V gene, CDR1 is SQVTM and CDR2 is ANQGSEA. The CDR3 loop is CSVEVWDSSYNEQFF.

This clonotype is called medium-sized based on its frequency. The CDR3 loop is CSARDPGLPYNEQFF. The chain links TRBV20-1 to TRBJ2-1. From germline, CDR1 is DFQATT and CDR2 SNEGSKA (reference sequence). The CDR3 is 15 residues long.

This clonotype is deemed medium-sized by its frequency. The chain combines TRBV18 with TRBJ1-5; TCRdb gives TRBD1 as the D gene, but with no DNA this cannot be confirmed. The CDR3 runs to 13 residues. Germline V gene lookup returns CDR1 KGHSH and CDR2 LQKENI. The CDR3 sequence is CASSPTGTQPQHF.

This clonotype counts as large by frequency. The CDR3 is CASNWAANTGELFF. The V call is TRBV19, the J call TRBJ2-2; TCRdb's D call, TRBD1, is unchecked because there is no DNA. Germline CDR1 reads LNHDA; CDR2 reads SQIVND (reference sequence). The CDR3 spans 14 residues.

By frequency, this clonotype registers medium-sized. The chain uses TRBV20-1 and TRBJ1-1; the TCRdb D gene call, TRBD1, has no DNA to confirm it. This CDR3 region has 17 residues. CDR1 and CDR2 (germline): DFQATT, SNEGSKA (reference sequence). The CDR3 region is CSARVFGTGGGNTEAFF.

This clonotype ranks as medium-sized (0.01 to 0.1%) in terms of frequency. The V call is TRBV21-1, the J call TRBJ2-6; lacking DNA, the TRBD1 call made by TCRdb goes unchecked. TRBV21-1 is a recognized pseudogene. The CDR3 is made up of 14 amino acids. The CDR3 sequence: CASSKVYRSNVLTF.

Judged by frequency, this clonotype is large. The chain recombines TRBV7-9 with TRBJ2-7; the D call of TRBD1 rests on TCRdb alone, since no DNA is present to check it. Germline-derived CDR1 and CDR2 are SEHNR and FQNEAQ (reference sequence). The CDR3 extends over 16 amino acids. Here the CDR3 reads CASSRYTGGRAYEQYF. The entire variable domain, with the rest obtained from reference TRBV7-9 and TRBJ2-7, is as follows: DTGVSQNPRHKITKRGQNVTFRCDPISEHNRLYWYRQTLGQGPEFLTYFQNEAQLEKSRLLSDRFSAERPKGSFSTLEIQRTEQGDSAMYLCASSRYTGGRAYEQYFGPGTRLTVT.

The chain uses TRBV6-4 and TRBJ2-3; TCRdb proposes TRBD2, but this gene call is untestable without DNA. This CDR3 contains 21 residues. CDR1 and CDR2 (germline): MRHNA, SNTAGT. CDR3 sequence: CASSIIPVSGGARGNADTQYF.

The J gene is TRBJ1-2, the V gene TRBV12-3 or TRBV12-4; checking the TCRdb D call of TRBD1 is not possible without DNA. The CDR3 totals 13 residues. The CDR3 region is CASVAGTNYGYTF.

Judged by frequency, this clonotype is medium-sized. CDR3 protein: CASSDLAGGYEQYF. This chain connects TRBV18 to TRBJ2-7; absent DNA, TCRdb's TRBD2 call cannot be checked. Germline CDR1 and CDR2: KGHSH and LQKENI. CDR3 length equals 14 residues.